This is a list of T cell receptor beta chains from one sample in a study of cytomegalovirus exposure and HLA in healthy donors. Profiling relied on immunoSEQ multiplex PCR, and the TCRdb table lists in-frame clones only, not all of them. The sample comprises more than 70,000 clones, approximately 76% of which are singletons, and roughly 5% rests with the top ten. The sequencing sample was made of PBMCs. The origin of the receptors is a man aged 25-45 years in good health and CMV-seropositive. Both conserved end residues are part of each CDR3. The D gene is left open where the match is weak. Size is stated for part of the rows, as once, few or many counts, or as a class when the clone is expanded.

j_call clone_size d_call v_call cdr3_nt cdr3_aa
TRBJ1-4 . TRBD1 TRBV7-2 TGTGCCAGCAGCATGACAGGGGGCGGTAATGAAAAACTGTTTTTT CASSMTGGGNEKLFF
TRBJ1-1 few . TRBV2 TGTGCCAGCAGCCTGGACAGTACTGAAGCTTTCTTT CASSLDSTEAFF
TRBJ1-2 . . TRBV6-5 TGTGCCAGCAGTTACTCCCGGGGGTTCTATGGCTACACCTTC CASSYSRGFYGYTF
TRBJ2-1 . TRBD1 TRBV4-1 TGCGCCAGCAGCCAAGCCCCCGGGACAGGGTACAATGAGCAGTTCTTC CASSQAPGTGYNEQFF
TRBJ2-5 . . TRBV5-1 TGCGCCAGCAGCTCTTTGGGAGCGGGAGAGACCCAGTACTTC CASSSLGAGETQYF
TRBJ2-7 . . TRBV5-4 TGTGCCAGCAGCTTGGCCGGCCCGGAGGAAGAGCAGTACTTC CASSLAGPEEEQYF
TRBJ2-1 once . TRBV6-5 TGTGCCAGCAGGACTACATGGAGCTCCTACAATGAGCAGTTCTTC CASRTTWSSYNEQFF
TRBJ1-3 . . TRBV11-2 TGTGCCAGCAGCCCAGGACAGTTAGACTCCATATATTTT CASSPGQLDSIYF
TRBJ2-1 . TRBD2 TRBV4-2 TGTGCCAGCAGCCCCGATCCAAGCGGGAGCAATGAGCAGTTCTTC CASSPDPSGSNEQFF
TRBJ2-7 . TRBD1 TRBV18 TGTGCCAGCTCACCCCTCGGGACAGGGTACGAGCAGTACTTC CASSPLGTGYEQYF
TRBJ1-4 . . TRBV29-1 TGCAGCGTTGTAATCCGGGCCCAAGGACTTGAAAAACTGTTTTTT CSVVIRAQGLEKLFF
TRBJ1-4 . . TRBV19 TGTGCCAGTAGTACCTCGACAGCCAATGAAAAACTGTTTTTT CASSTSTANEKLFF
TRBJ2-3 . . TRBV6-5 TGTGCCAGCAAACGGATCGGGAGTAGCACAGATACGCAGTATTTT CASKRIGSSTDTQYF
TRBJ1-2 . TRBD1 TRBV19 TGTGCCAGCAAACCCGACAGGGGGCTCTATGGCTACACCTTC CASKPDRGLYGYTF
TRBJ2-7 few . TRBV30 TGTGCCTGGAGGACTGGTTACGAGCAGTACTTC CAWRTGYEQYF
TRBJ2-6 . TRBD1 TRBV7-9 TGTGCCAGCAGCACGAACAGGGGGCCCAGCTCTGGGGCCAACGTCCTGACTTTC CASSTNRGPSSGANVLTF
TRBJ2-1 . TRBD2 TRBV6-6 TGTGCCAGCATTCAGACAGCGGGAGGGCCTGGTGAGCAGTTCTTC CASIQTAGGPGEQFF
TRBJ2-5 . TRBD1 TRBV2 TGTGCCAGCAGTGACGGGACAGGGCAAGAGACCCAGTACTTC CASSDGTGQETQYF
TRBJ2-7 . TRBD1 TRBV19 TGTGCCAGTCAGGGGGCCTGGGGATACGAGCAGTACTTC CASQGAWGYEQYF
TRBJ1-1 . . TRBV9 TGTGCCAGCAGCGCAATCCAGGGAGGGAGGACTGAAGCTTTCTTT CASSAIQGGRTEAFF
TRBJ2-4 few . TRBV7-9 TGTGCCAGCAGCTCCACCCCAGGTGGAAACATTCAGTACTTC CASSSTPGGNIQYF
TRBJ2-1 . . TRBV4-2 TGTGCCAGCAGCCTAGGGGACTCCGCAGGTAATGAGCAGTTCTTC CASSLGDSAGNEQFF
TRBJ2-3 once TRBD2 TRBV11-2 TGTGCCAGCAGCCTTCAAGCGGGGGGGCTATCGGATACGCAGTATTTT CASSLQAGGLSDTQYF
TRBJ1-5 . . TRBV19 TGTGCCAGTAGTCCTGACAGGTTTGAGTTTCAGCCCCAGCATTTT CASSPDRFEFQPQHF
TRBJ1-5 . . TRBV6-5 TGTGCCAGCAGCGTACGGCAGGGTCAGCCCCAGCATTTT CASSVRQGQPQHF
TRBJ2-7 . . TRBV6-6 TGTGCCAGCAGTTACTCGCGTTACGAGCAGTACTTC CASSYSRYEQYF
TRBJ1-5 . TRBD1 TRBV28 TGTGCCAGCAGTCCGACAGGGGGCGGGGGTCAGCCCCAGCATTTT CASSPTGGGGQPQHF
TRBJ1-2 . . TRBV4-1 TGCGCCAGCAGCCAAGATATCCTTCTCCAGCGCGGCTATGGCTACACCTTC CASSQDILLQRGYGYTF
TRBJ1-3 few . TRBV27 TGTGCCAGCGGTAGATCTGGAAACACCATATATTTT CASGRSGNTIYF
TRBJ2-5 . . TRBV7-6 TGTGCCAGCAGCTTAGAGGCATCGGAGGGGAGGCAAGAGACCCAGTACTTC CASSLEASEGRQETQYF
TRBJ2-5 . . TRBV29-1 TGCAGCGTTGTCCACAGGGGGGGCTTCCAAGAGACCCAGTACTTC CSVVHRGGFQETQYF
TRBJ2-1 . TRBD2 TRBV5-4 TGTGCCAGCAGCCACCGGGGGGGAAATTTCAATGAGCAGTTCTTC CASSHRGGNFNEQFF
TRBJ1-1 . . TRBV6-4 TGTGCCAGCAGTCCTAGGGGGGGAGGGACTGAAGCTTTCTTT CASSPRGGGTEAFF
TRBJ2-5 . . TRBV7-9 TGTGCCAGCAACGACAGGGGAGGGTCTCAAGAGACCCAGTACTTC CASNDRGGSQETQYF
TRBJ2-2 . TRBD2 TRBV5-4 TGTGCCAGCAGCTCCGGGACTAGCGGGATGATCTCCGGGGAGCTGTTTTTT CASSSGTSGMISGELFF
TRBJ2-5 . . TRBV9 TGTGCCAGCAGCTCTACTTCGGGGACCCAGTACTTC CASSSTSGTQYF
TRBJ2-7 few TRBD2 TRBV9 TGTGCCAGCAGCTCCTCCCCCGGACTAGGGAGCTCCTACGAGCAGTACTTC CASSSSPGLGSSYEQYF
TRBJ2-7 . . TRBV5-1 TGCGCCAGTCACTCAGGCGGGGGCGGCGAGCAGTACTTC CASHSGGGGEQYF
TRBJ2-5 . TRBD2 TRBV27 TGTGCCAGCAGTCCAGCAGCGGGACCTGGGGAGACCCAGTACTTC CASSPAAGPGETQYF
TRBJ2-3 . . TRBV14 TGTGCCAGCAGCCAAGGTCGAGGCCACGGCGCAGATACGCAGTATTTT CASSQGRGHGADTQYF
TRBJ1-5 . . TRBV2 TGTGCCAGCCGGGGACTATATAGCAATCAGCCCCAGCATTTT CASRGLYSNQPQHF
TRBJ2-3 . . TRBV27 TGTGCCAGCAGTTTATTGGGAGAAGCCAATACGCAGTATTTT CASSLLGEANTQYF
TRBJ1-5 . . TRBV27 TGTGCCAGCAGTTTATCACACAATCAGCCCCAGCATTTT CASSLSHNQPQHF
TRBJ1-1 . . TRBV18 TGTGCCAGCTCACCGAAGGGGTCCGCTTTCTTT CASSPKGSAFF
TRBJ2-3 . . TRBV5-1 TGCGCCAGCAGCTTGGGGGAAGGGGGCACAGATACGCAGTATTTT CASSLGEGGTDTQYF
TRBJ2-5 . . TRBV15 TGTGCCACCAGCAGAAGATTCGAGATCGGGGGTAACTTC CATSRRFEIGGNF
TRBJ2-2 once TRBD2 TRBV28 TGTGCCAGCAGTTTAAGCGTGGGACTAGAGAACACCGGGGAGCTGTTTTTT CASSLSVGLENTGELFF
TRBJ2-1 . . TRBV6-1 TGTGCCAGCCTCTCGGGGGGCGGGAATGAGCAGTTCTTC CASLSGGGNEQFF
TRBJ2-7 few TRBD2 TRBV28 TGTGCCAGCAGTTTATGGGCGGGAGTTCCCGAGCAGTACTTC CASSLWAGVPEQYF
TRBJ1-2 few . TRBV5-6 TGTGCCAGCAGTAGGGGATATTTAACTTCTTCCGCTATCTTC CASSRGYLTSSAIF
TRBJ2-4 . . TRBV2 TGTGCCAGCAGCCCCACGGGCGGCGGAGGGGACATTCAGTACTTC CASSPTGGGGDIQYF
TRBJ1-5 . . TRBV28 TGTGCCAGCAGTTCCATATCCCCCGCGACAGTCCGTGGGGGCACCCAGCATTTT CASSSISPATVRGGTQHF
TRBJ1-5 . TRBD1 TRBV4-1 TGCGCCAGTGGGGACAGTCCTGATAGCAATCAGCCCCAGCATTTT CASGDSPDSNQPQHF
TRBJ1-1 . TRBD1 TRBV7-3 TGTGCCAGCAGCTCACAGGGGAATACTGAAGCTTTCTTT CASSSQGNTEAFF
TRBJ2-7 . TRBD1 TRBV27 TGTGCCAGCAGTCCATTCCGGGACAGGGGGCTCTACGAGCAGTACTTC CASSPFRDRGLYEQYF